The text below deals with one T cell receptor beta chain. Its specific antigen is unknown. No much larger clone exists at a distance of one base, and base qualities are not known. This specimen comes from a study of Ad26.COV2.S vaccination and SARS-CoV-2 variants (dated by TCRdb to about 2021). For context, the study as a whole: Donors in the vaccine arm were drawn from COV1001, a multicentre, randomized, double-blind, placebo-controlled phase I-IIa trial testing Ad26.COV2.S in healthy adults. Ad26.COV2.S was given intramuscularly at 5x10^10 or 1x10^11 viral particles, as a single shot or as two shots 56 days apart. TCRbeta repertoire sequencing served as the tool for gauging how specific and how broad the SARS-CoV-2-reactive T cell receptors were following Ad26.COV2.S vaccination. The TCR-sequenced set comprised approximately 30 samples: roughly 19 Ad26.COV2.S vaccine recipients, 5 placebo recipients and 8 SARS-CoV-2 convalescent individuals. Trial participants were randomized into five groups of five: low-dose or high-dose Ad26.COV2.S given once or twice, or placebo on both occasions. Blinding of investigators to trial group allocation was maintained during experiments and outcome assessment. The paper as a whole reports these results and caveats: Non-spike TCR breadth was comparable between vaccine and placebo recipients, consistent with the vaccine containing only spike. It was noted by the authors that total T cell responses may have been underestimated by the TCR breadth and depth analyses. After vaccination, substantial breadth of spike-specific CD8+ and CD4+ T cell responses was reported. Spike-specific TCR breadth was higher in Ad26.COV2.S recipients than in placebo recipients (P = 0.0014). The study was not powered for comparison of responses between vaccine doses or regimens.

V is cut back by 6 bases and J by 0 bases, with 4 bases in the junction unmatched. CDR1 MNHEY and CDR2 SVGEGT are derived from the germline V gene. The CDR3 runs 14 amino acids, cysteine and phenylalanine included. Kept here is only the CDR3 DNA, which spans 42 bases and is read in frame from base 1. Sample treatment or condition, as interpreted from the label and publication: roughly 18 received Ad26.COV2.S at low or high dose, single or two shots; 5 received placebo; per-sample allocation not given. For vaccine and placebo recipients, the sequenced repertoires came from samples collected on day 63 after the first injection. Cohort 1b enrolled around 23 adults aged 18-55 years at a single site in Boston, USA, between 29 July and 7 August 2020. Ad26.COV2.S was a replication-incompetent adenovirus type 26 vector that expressed a prefusion-stabilized SARS-CoV-2 spike protein derived from the original Wuhan strain.

The immunoSEQ Assay was the method used to sequence TCRbeta CDR3 regions. After extraction, genomic DNA underwent amplification by bias-controlled multiplex PCR, followed by high-throughput sequencing. Per the authors' processing: To quantify the absolute abundance of each unique TCRbeta CDR3 region, sequences were collapsed and filtered. T cell fraction was estimated by normalizing TCRbeta template counts to usable DNA, which was measured by amplifying reference genes present in all nucleated cells. Repertoire TCRs were annotated as SARS-CoV-2-specific when V gene, CDR3 amino acid sequence and J gene were exactly matched to a known reactive TCR set. The reference SARS-CoV-2 TCR set came from MIRA and was filtered for enrichment in COVID-19-positive ImmuneCODE repertoires, removing public or cross-reactive TCRs. Using the MIRA antigens, annotated TCRs were further analysed by specific ORF or by position within an ORF. Breadth was defined as annotated unique rearrangements over total unique productive rearrangements; depth was the summed frequency of those rearrangements. Two-sided Wilcoxon rank-sum tests were applied when comparing TCR breadth between groups. TCRdb holds this immuneACCESS table with in-frame rearrangements only. Some clones are missing; in checked studies, unresolved V genes explain under half, and the rest has no known cause. V and J calls and clone size are those listed in that table; D and trimming were worked out from the DNA. This sample comprises some 340,000 clones, about 86% of them detected only once. 1.5% to 2% of the sample is taken by the ten largest.

The receptor was derived from a person aged 18-60 years who received the Ad26.COV2.S COVID-19 vaccine or a placebo. Sequenced material: peripheral blood, taken in a trial of Ad26.COV2.S vaccine versus placebo. The rearranged segments are TRBV6-2 or TRBV6-3 and TRBJ1-1, with 7 bases in between that match TRBD1. The DNA sequence follows: TGTGCCAGCAGCCGAGGGGGCCTGAACACTGAAGCTTTCTTT. Protein translation: CASSRGGLNTEAFF.